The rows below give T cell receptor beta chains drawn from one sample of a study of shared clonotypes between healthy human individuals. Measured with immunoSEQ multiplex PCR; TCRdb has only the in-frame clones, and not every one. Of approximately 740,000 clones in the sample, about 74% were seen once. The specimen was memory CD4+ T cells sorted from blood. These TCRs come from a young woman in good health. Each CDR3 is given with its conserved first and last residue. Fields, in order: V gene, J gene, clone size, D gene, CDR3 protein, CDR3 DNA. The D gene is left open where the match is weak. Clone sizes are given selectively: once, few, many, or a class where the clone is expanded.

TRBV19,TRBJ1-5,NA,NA,CASSSRGSNQPQHF,TGTGCCAGCTCCTCACGGGGGAGTAATCAGCCCCAGCATTTT
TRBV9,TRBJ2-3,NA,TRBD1,CASSRDRAGDTQYF,TGTGCCAGCAGCCGGGACAGGGCAGGGGATACGCAGTATTTT
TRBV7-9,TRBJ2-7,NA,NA,CASSLRQDSHEQYF,TGTGCCAGCAGCTTACGGCAGGATAGTCACGAGCAGTACTTC
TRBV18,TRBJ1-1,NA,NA,CASSPTSVTEAFF,TGTGCCAGCTCACCCACGAGTGTCACTGAAGCTTTCTTT
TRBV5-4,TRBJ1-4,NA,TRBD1,CASSPTGRGEKLFF,TGTGCCAGCAGCCCGACAGGGCGAGGTGAAAAACTGTTTTTT
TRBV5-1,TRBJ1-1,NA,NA,CASSLAVWEMNTEAFF,TGCGCCAGCAGCTTGGCAGTTTGGGAAATGAACACTGAAGCTTTCTTT
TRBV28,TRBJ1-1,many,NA,CATLDLGLMNTEAFF,TGTGCCACCCTAGACCTAGGTCTCATGAACACTGAAGCTTTCTTT
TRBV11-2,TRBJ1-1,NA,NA,CASSGPGRWFGNTEAFF,TGTGCCAGCAGCGGACCGGGACGGTGGTTCGGGAACACTGAAGCTTTCTTT
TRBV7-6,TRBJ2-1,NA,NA,CASSPGLLRVEQFF,TGTGCCAGCAGCCCGGGCCTGTTAAGGGTAGAGCAGTTCTTC
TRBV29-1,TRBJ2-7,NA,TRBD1,CSVDHGQGAAEQYF,TGCAGCGTTGACCACGGACAGGGGGCAGCGGAGCAGTACTTC
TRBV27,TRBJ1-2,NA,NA,CASSPGDRRYYGYTF,TGTGCCAGCAGTCCCGGCGACAGGCGGTACTATGGCTACACCTTC
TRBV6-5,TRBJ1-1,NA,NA,CASSYSADVTEAFF,TGTGCCAGCAGTTACTCAGCTGATGTAACTGAAGCTTTCTTT
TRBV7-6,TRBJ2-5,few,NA,CASSSSDRTLQETQYF,TGTGCCAGCAGCAGTAGCGACAGGACCCTACAAGAGACCCAGTACTTC
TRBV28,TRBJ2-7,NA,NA,CASKPHPGSYEQYF,TGTGCCAGCAAACCTCACCCGGGCTCTTACGAGCAGTACTTC
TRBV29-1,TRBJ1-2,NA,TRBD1,CSAPGRTGQSAYGYTF,TGCAGCGCTCCGGGTAGGACAGGGCAAAGTGCCTATGGCTACACCTTC
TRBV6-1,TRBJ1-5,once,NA,CASSEQASNQPQHF,TGTGCCAGCAGTGAACAGGCCAGCAATCAGCCCCAGCATTTT
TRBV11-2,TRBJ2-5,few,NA,CASTTGASGATQYF,TGTGCCAGCACCACGGGGGCCTCGGGGGCGACCCAGTACTTC
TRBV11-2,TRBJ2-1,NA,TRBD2,CASSPGLAGTNEQFF,TGTGCCAGCAGCCCGGGACTAGCGGGAACGAATGAGCAGTTCTTC
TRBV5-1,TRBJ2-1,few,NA,CASSLSSGSYNEQFF,TGCGCCAGCAGCTTGTCTAGTGGTTCCTACAATGAGCAGTTCTTC
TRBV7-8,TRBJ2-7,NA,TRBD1,CASSKTRRDRAYEQYF,TGTGCCAGCAGCAAGACCCGCCGGGACAGAGCTTACGAGCAGTACTTC
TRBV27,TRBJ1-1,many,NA,CASSFMGVATEAFF,TGTGCCAGCAGTTTTATGGGGGTGGCCACTGAAGCTTTCTTT
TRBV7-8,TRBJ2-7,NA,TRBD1,CASSFRTGVTYEQYF,TGTGCCAGCAGCTTTAGAACAGGGGTCACGTACGAGCAGTACTTC
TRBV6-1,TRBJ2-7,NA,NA,CASSANRDGSYEQYF,TGTGCCAGCAGCGCTAATCGGGACGGCTCCTACGAGCAGTACTTC
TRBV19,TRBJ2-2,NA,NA,CASTLYINTGELFF,TGTGCCAGTACACTCTATATAAACACCGGGGAGCTGTTTTTT
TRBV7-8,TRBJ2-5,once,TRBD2,CASSTRTSGRGETQYF,TGTGCCAGCAGCACCCGGACTAGCGGGAGGGGAGAGACCCAGTACTTC
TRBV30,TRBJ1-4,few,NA,CAWSSGGNTNEKLFF,TGTGCCTGGAGTTCCGGGGGGAACACTAATGAAAAACTGTTTTTT
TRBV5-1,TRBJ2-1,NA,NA,CASSLVTGSSYNEQFF,TGCGCCAGCAGCTTGGTAACAGGGAGTTCCTACAATGAGCAGTTCTTC
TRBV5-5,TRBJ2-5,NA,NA,CASSEGRSAQTQYF,TGTGCCAGCAGCGAGGGACGCTCGGCCCAGACCCAGTACTTC
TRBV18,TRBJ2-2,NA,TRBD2,CASSPRLAGGTGELFF,TGTGCCAGCTCACCGAGACTAGCGGGAGGCACCGGGGAGCTGTTTTTT
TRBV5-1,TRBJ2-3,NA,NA,CASSFEDTQYF,TGCGCCAGCAGCTTTGAAGATACGCAGTATTTT
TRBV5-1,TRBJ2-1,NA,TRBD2,CASSFEGGPLNNEQFF,TGCGCCAGCAGCTTCGAGGGAGGGCCACTTAACAATGAGCAGTTCTTC
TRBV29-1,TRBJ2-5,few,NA,CSYRPPQETQYF,TGCAGCTACAGACCCCCACAAGAGACCCAGTACTTC
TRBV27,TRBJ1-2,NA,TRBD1,CASSGTGTGYGGYTF,TGTGCCAGCAGTGGCACCGGGACAGGGTATGGCGGCTACACCTTC
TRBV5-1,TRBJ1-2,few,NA,CASSLASDSPLGGYTF,TGCGCCAGCAGCTTGGCTTCTGACAGCCCCCTGGGGGGCTACACCTTC
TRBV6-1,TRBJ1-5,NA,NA,CASSGQQFNQPQHF,TGTGCCAGCAGCGGACAGCAATTCAATCAGCCCCAGCATTTT
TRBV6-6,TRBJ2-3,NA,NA,CASSSVLISDTQYF,TGTGCCAGCAGTTCCGTCCTTATATCAGATACGCAGTATTTT
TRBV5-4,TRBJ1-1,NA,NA,CASSLHRPAGTLNTEAFF,TGTGCCAGCAGCCTCCACCGACCGGCCGGCACTTTGAACACTGAAGCTTTCTTT
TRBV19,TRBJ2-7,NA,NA,CASTVGGAGGSEQYF,TGTGCCAGTACCGTCGGAGGGGCAGGGGGGAGCGAGCAGTACTTC
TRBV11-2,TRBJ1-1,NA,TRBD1,CASSLVGRGITEAFF,TGTGCCAGCAGCTTAGTCGGCAGGGGGATCACTGAAGCTTTCTTT
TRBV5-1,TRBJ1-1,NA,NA,CASSLAREGTEAFF,TGCGCCAGCAGCTTGGCCAGGGAGGGCACTGAAGCTTTCTTT
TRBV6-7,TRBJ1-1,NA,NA,CASSSYGTRGVNTEAFF,TGTGCCAGCAGTTCCTACGGAACGAGGGGGGTGAACACTGAAGCTTTCTTT
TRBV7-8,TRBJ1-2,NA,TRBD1,CASSNMDRDGYGYTF,TGTGCCAGCAGCAACATGGACAGGGATGGATATGGCTACACCTTC